These T cell receptor beta chains were read from a single sample in a study of cytomegalovirus exposure and HLA in healthy donors. Assay used: immunoSEQ multiplex PCR; TCRdb lists only in-frame clones, some missing. The repertoire consists of over 85,000 clones, with approximately 80% occurring once and the leading ten covering roughly 3.2%. The sequenced sample consisted of PBMCs. The receptors derive from a man between 35 and 55 years old in good health and CMV-seronegative. Each CDR3 is given with its conserved first and last residue. The order of the fields is D gene, J gene, clone size, V gene, CDR3 protein, CDR3 DNA. A D gene is named only where the DNA matches it firmly. Not every row has a clone size; where given, it reads once, few, many or a size class.

.,TRBJ2-2,.,TRBV28,CASSGQGFKTGELFF,TGTGCCAGCAGTGGCCAGGGGTTTAAGACCGGGGAGCTGTTTTTT
TRBD1,TRBJ1-2,.,TRBV2,CASSGTGGWDYGYTF,TGTGCCAGCAGTGGAACAGGGGGCTGGGACTATGGCTACACCTTC
.,TRBJ2-1,.,TRBV6-5,CASSYSGGVNEQFF,TGTGCCAGCAGTTACTCAGGAGGGGTCAATGAGCAGTTCTTC
TRBD1,TRBJ1-5,.,TRBV28,CASSLRDRGSNQPQHF,TGTGCCAGCAGCCTCCGGGACAGGGGAAGCAATCAGCCCCAGCATTTT
TRBD2,TRBJ2-5,.,TRBV29-1,CSTPGDGLAEETQYF,TGCAGCACCCCCGGGGACGGACTAGCGGAAGAGACCCAGTACTTC
TRBD1,TRBJ2-7,.,TRBV6-1,CASRRGQATYEQYF,TGTGCCAGCCGCCGAGGACAGGCTACCTACGAGCAGTACTTC
.,TRBJ1-5,.,TRBV5-1,CASSLSGLSNQPQHF,TGCGCCAGCAGCTTGTCGGGACTAAGCAATCAGCCCCAGCATTTT
TRBD2,TRBJ2-1,.,TRBV29-1,CSVSSASGLSYNEQFF,TGCAGCGTCTCGTCGGCTAGCGGCTTATCCTACAATGAGCAGTTCTTC
.,TRBJ2-5,few,TRBV5-6,CASSLDQQETQYF,TGTGCCAGCAGCTTGGATCAGCAAGAGACCCAGTACTTC
TRBD1,TRBJ2-7,.,TRBV27,CASSLGTGDAYEQYF,TGTGCCAGCAGTTTAGGGACAGGGGATGCCTACGAGCAGTACTTC
.,TRBJ1-2,.,TRBV1,CTSSQLNRGPCYGYTF,TGCACCAGCAGCCAGTTAAACAGGGGGCCTTGCTATGGCTACACCTTC
.,TRBJ1-2,few,TRBV6-6,CASSSGSGYTF,TGTGCCAGCAGTTCAGGGTCCGGCTACACCTTC
.,TRBJ1-2,.,TRBV7-8,CASSLATGNYGYTF,TGTGCCAGCAGCTTAGCAACGGGGAACTATGGCTACACCTTC
.,TRBJ2-1,.,TRBV30,CAWTPFDSTRVNEQFF,TGTGCCTGGACCCCTTTTGACTCCACGAGGGTGAATGAGCAGTTCTTC
TRBD1,TRBJ2-2,.,TRBV11-3,CASSERQGAIGELFF,TGTGCCAGCAGCGAGAGACAGGGGGCGATCGGGGAGCTGTTTTTT
.,TRBJ1-4,.,TRBV7-9,CASSLEARATNEKLFF,TGTGCCAGCAGCTTAGAAGCCAGGGCGACTAATGAAAAACTGTTTTTT
.,TRBJ2-1,.,TRBV5-1,CASSLDRIYNEQFF,TGCGCCAGCAGCTTGGACAGGATCTACAATGAGCAGTTCTTC
.,TRBJ2-3,.,TRBV28,CASSLGGGTDTQYF,TGTGCCAGCAGTTTGGGTGGAGGCACAGATACGCAGTATTTT
TRBD1,TRBJ2-1,once,TRBV5-6,CASSLLSGTGNNEQFF,TGTGCCAGCAGCTTGTTATCCGGGACAGGAAACAATGAGCAGTTCTTC
.,TRBJ2-3,few,TRBV28,CASSLSPEADTQYF,TGTGCCAGCAGTTTATCTCCTGAGGCAGATACGCAGTATTTT
.,TRBJ2-2,.,TRBV15,CATSRVENTGELFF,TGTGCCACCAGCAGGGTAGAAAACACCGGGGAGCTGTTTTTT
.,TRBJ2-7,.,TRBV10-3,CAISVVPKEDEQYF,TGTGCCATCAGTGTAGTACCTAAGGAGGACGAGCAGTACTTC
.,TRBJ1-1,.,TRBV5-1,CASSLNSGAEAFF,TGCGCCAGCAGCTTGAATAGCGGGGCTGAAGCTTTCTTT
.,TRBJ2-7,.,TRBV20-1,CSASTQAF,TGCAGTGCTAGTACGCAGGCGTTC
TRBD1,TRBJ2-7,few,TRBV15,CATSRGGDRGGYEQYF,TGTGCCACCAGCAGAGGAGGGGACAGGGGAGGGTACGAGCAGTACTTC
TRBD1,TRBJ2-7,.,TRBV7-8,CATKLQGAMFSEQYF,TGTGCCACGAAATTACAGGGGGCGATGTTCTCCGAGCAGTACTTC